This T cell receptor (beta chain) derives from a study of cytomegalovirus exposure and HLA in healthy donors. Study-level findings and limits: One variant, a missense change in DCLRE1C, was linked in a later analysis to TCR beta V- and J-gene trimming. The likely explanation for a cluster of highly shared sequence variants was sequencing artifact.

The PCR made use of 60 Vbeta and 13 Jbeta primers. TCRdb keeps only in-frame clones here, not all; method: immunoSEQ multiplex PCR. The sample includes about 36,000 clones, roughly three quarters of them seen just once. Each donor was nominally healthy when sampled (though unrecorded immune exposures were likely). Germline V lookup: CDR1 SQVTM, CDR2 ANQGSEA. CDR3 size: 12 residues. In this sample, this clone turned up a few times. What it binds is not known. The specimen sequenced was PBMCs. The TCR sequence derives from a man aged 25 to 40 in good health and CMV-seronegative. V gene TRBV29-1 combines with J gene TRBJ1-2; tentative D call: TRBD1 (5 bases). CDR3: CSVRGELYGYTF. CDR3 nucleotides: TGCAGTGTACGGGGGGAGCTCTATGGCTACACCTTC.